These T cell receptor beta chains were read from a single sample in a study of T cell responses to AZD1222 COVID-19 vaccine. Using immunoSEQ multiplex PCR, the repertoire was profiled, and TCRdb retains in-frame clones only, with some absent. The sample contains around 120,000 clones, nearly 90% of which appear only once. This material consisted of peripheral blood, taken 28 days after the second AZD1222 dose. The receptors were sampled from an adult who received the AZD1222 COVID-19 vaccine. The CDR3 runs from the conserved cysteine through the conserved F or W. A D gene is named only where the DNA matches it firmly. A clone size is listed for some rows: how often the clone was seen (once, few, many), or a class if it is expanded.

- | TRBJ2-7 | - | TRBV5-1 | TGCGCCAGCAGCCTTACGGGGTTGGTCTACGAGCAGTACTTC | CASSLTGLVYEQYF
TRBD1 | TRBJ2-5 | - | TRBV19 | TGTGCCAGTAGTATTGAACAGGGGGACGAGACCCAGTACTTC | CASSIEQGDETQYF
- | TRBJ2-1 | - | TRBV27 | TGTGCCAGCAGTTTTAATTTCGGAAATGAGCAGTTCTTC | CASSFNFGNEQFF
TRBD1 | TRBJ2-1 | once | TRBV7-3 | TGTGCCAGCAGTCCAGACAGGGCCTCCTACAATGAGCAGTTCTTC | CASSPDRASYNEQFF
- | TRBJ1-2 | - | TRBV2 | TGTGCCAGCATGTACTTAGTTGGTGGCTACACCTTC | CASMYLVGGYTF
- | TRBJ2-7 | - | TRBV28 | TGTGCCAGCAGTCCACCTCTAGCGTATACCTACGAGCAGTACTTC | CASSPPLAYTYEQYF
- | TRBJ2-6 | - | TRBV19 | TGTGCCAGTAGGGTTCGGGACACAGCCACTGGGGCCAACGTCCTGACTTTC | CASRVRDTATGANVLTF
TRBD2 | TRBJ2-1 | - | TRBV11-2 | TGTGCCAGCAGCTCGCTCGAGGGACTAGCGGGAGGGTACAATGAGCAGTTCTTC | CASSSLEGLAGGYNEQFF
- | TRBJ2-2 | once | TRBV9 | TGTGCCAGCAGCGTAACAGGGAACACCGGGGAGCTGTTTTTT | CASSVTGNTGELFF
- | TRBJ2-3 | - | TRBV7-3 | TGTGCCAGCAGCTTACTCGGGGCAGATACGCAGTATTTT | CASSLLGADTQYF
TRBD1 | TRBJ2-1 | - | TRBV23-1 | TGCGCCAGCAGATACAGGGGAAATGAGCAGTTCTTC | CASRYRGNEQFF
- | TRBJ1-1 | - | TRBV28 | TGTGCCAGCAGTTTAGGTGGTGTCACTGAAGCTTTCTTT | CASSLGGVTEAFF
- | TRBJ2-1 | - | TRBV2 | TGTGCCAGCAGTGATTATGAGCAGTTCTTC | CASSDYEQFF
- | TRBJ2-5 | - | TRBV12-3/TRBV12-4 | TGTGCCAGCAGTCCCGGGTTTTATAGGACCCAGTACTTC | CASSPGFYRTQYF
- | TRBJ2-7 | once | TRBV6-2/TRBV6-3 | TGTGCCAGCAGTTACCCCCGGGACACCTACGAGCAGTACTTC | CASSYPRDTYEQYF
- | TRBJ2-2 | once | TRBV6-6 | TGTGCCAGCAGTAGGGGACAAAACACCGGGGAGCTGTTTTTT | CASSRGQNTGELFF
TRBD2 | TRBJ2-3 | - | TRBV7-3 | TGTGCCAGCAGCTTATCGGGCGGGAGGGTAACAGATACGCAGTATTTT | CASSLSGGRVTDTQYF
TRBD2 | TRBJ2-7 | - | TRBV9 | TGTGCCAGCAGTGAAGCGGGAGAGGGTTACGAGCAGTACTTC | CASSEAGEGYEQYF
- | TRBJ1-2 | - | TRBV27 | TGTGCCAGCGCGCCCCAAGGTAACAGGGTATTCGGAGGCTACACCTTC | CASAPQGNRVFGGYTF
- | TRBJ2-1 | - | TRBV9 | TGTGCCAGCAGCGTAGGGTCTACCTACAATGAGCAGTTCTTC | CASSVGSTYNEQFF
- | TRBJ2-1 | once | TRBV28 | TGTGCCAGCAGTTTATATCGCCGGGAGACCTACAATGAGCAGTTCTTC | CASSLYRRETYNEQFF
- | TRBJ1-1 | few | TRBV6-2/TRBV6-3 | TGTGCCAGCAGTTACAAGGAGAACACTGAAGCTTTCTTT | CASSYKENTEAFF
- | TRBJ2-2 | once | TRBV3-1/TRBV3-2 | TGTGCCAGCAGCCAAGATACGCACAACACCGGGGAGCTGTTTTTT | CASSQDTHNTGELFF
- | TRBJ2-3 | - | TRBV7-2 | TGTGCCAGCAGCTCAAGCACAGATACGCAGTATTTT | CASSSSTDTQYF
- | TRBJ2-6 | - | TRBV6-5 | TGTGCCAGCGTTATTAGCGGGGCCAACGTCCTGACTTTC | CASVISGANVLTF
TRBD2 | TRBJ2-7 | - | TRBV27 | TGCACAAGTGGGGGACTAGCAGATTACGAGCAGTACTTC | CTSGGLADYEQYF
- | TRBJ1-5 | - | TRBV12-3/TRBV12-4 | TGTGCCAGCAGTTTGGACAGTGATCAGCCCCAGCATTTT | CASSLDSDQPQHF
- | TRBJ2-4 | - | TRBV12-3/TRBV12-4 | TGTGCCAGCAGGAAGCCGTATGAAGAGATTCAGTACTTC | CASRKPYEEIQYF
TRBD1 | TRBJ1-1 | - | TRBV5-8 | TGTGCCAGCGCCATGGACAGGCGGACTGAAGCTTTCTTT | CASAMDRRTEAFF
- | TRBJ2-1 | - | TRBV3-1/TRBV3-2 | TGTGCCAGCAGCCAAGCGGGAGAGCGGTACAATGAGCAGTTCTTC | CASSQAGERYNEQFF
- | TRBJ1-2 | - | TRBV18 | TGTGCCAGCTCACCAAAAACGACCTCAGGGTACGGCTACACCTTC | CASSPKTTSGYGYTF
TRBD1 | TRBJ1-5 | - | TRBV7-8 | TGTGCCAGCAGCTCCCGGGACAGAGATCAGCCCCAGCATTTT | CASSSRDRDQPQHF
TRBD1 | TRBJ2-2 | - | TRBV7-2 | TGTGCCAGCAGCTTGGGACAGGCGATAACCGGGGAGCTGTTTTTT | CASSLGQAITGELFF
- | TRBJ2-1 | - | TRBV28 | TGTGCCAGCAGTTTCTCAGCGGTAATGGATTTCCATGAGCAGTTCTTC | CASSFSAVMDFHEQFF
TRBD1 | TRBJ2-6 | - | TRBV6-2/TRBV6-3 | TGTGCCAGCAGTTACTTTTGGGACAGGACCGACTCTGGGGCCAACGTCCTGACTTTC | CASSYFWDRTDSGANVLTF
TRBD1 | TRBJ2-2 | - | TRBV7-9 | TGTGCCAGCAGCTTAGACAGGGGGCCATGGAACACCGGGGAGCTGTTTTTT | CASSLDRGPWNTGELFF
- | TRBJ1-1 | - | TRBV27 | TGTGCCACCAGAAGGACAGAACTAAACACTGAAGCTTTCTTT | CATRRTELNTEAFF
- | TRBJ2-7 | - | TRBV6-2/TRBV6-3 | TGTGCCAGTAGTCCCTCCGTGCTATCCTACGAGCAGTACTTC | CASSPSVLSYEQYF
TRBD1 | TRBJ1-3 | - | TRBV6-5 | TGTGCCAGCAGCAGACAGGGGCTAGAAGGAAACACCATATATTTT | CASSRQGLEGNTIYF
- | TRBJ2-1 | - | TRBV5-1 | TGCGCCAGCAACAGGTTAGCCCTAGGGGCGGGCCGCTCCTACAATGAGCAGTTCTTC | CASNRLALGAGRSYNEQFF
TRBD2 | TRBJ2-1 | few | TRBV5-4 | TGTGCCAGCAGCTTTACGGGAGGCTCCTACAATGAGCAGTTCTTC | CASSFTGGSYNEQFF
TRBD1 | TRBJ2-7 | once | TRBV27 | TGTGCCAGCAGTTCGGACAGGACCCCAGACGAGCAGTACTTC | CASSSDRTPDEQYF
- | TRBJ1-5 | - | TRBV19 | TGTGCCAGTAGTATTGGGAGTGGACTTAATCAGCCCCAGCATTTT | CASSIGSGLNQPQHF
TRBD2 | TRBJ2-7 | - | TRBV5-1 | TGCGCCAGCAGCGAGAATAGCGGGAGTAGGTACGAGCAGTACTTC | CASSENSGSRYEQYF
TRBD2 | TRBJ2-1 | - | TRBV9 | TGTGCCAGCAGCGTAGGGGGGACTAGCGCCAATGAGCAGTTCTTC | CASSVGGTSANEQFF
- | TRBJ1-4 | once | TRBV7-8 | TGTGCCAGCAGCTTCTTTGGGGGCGAAAAACTGTTTTTT | CASSFFGGEKLFF
TRBD1 | TRBJ1-2 | - | TRBV27 | TGTGCCAGCAGTTGGACAGGCCAAACGGAGGGCTACACCTTC | CASSWTGQTEGYTF
- | TRBJ2-5 | - | TRBV5-5 | TGTGCCAGCAGCTTGGGGAAGGCGGAGACCCAGTACTTC | CASSLGKAETQYF
TRBD1 | TRBJ2-2 | - | TRBV10-3 | TGTGCCATCAGTGTTAGAGGGGGCCTCAACACCGGGGAGCTGTTTTTT | CAISVRGGLNTGELFF
TRBD1 | TRBJ1-4 | - | TRBV28 | TGTGCCAGCAGTTTAAGGGGACAGGAGAGTGATGAAAAACTGTTTTTT | CASSLRGQESDEKLFF
- | TRBJ2-6 | - | TRBV6-2/TRBV6-3 | TGTGCCAGCAGTTACAAGGACTCTGGGGCCAACGTCCTGACTTTC | CASSYKDSGANVLTF
TRBD2 | TRBJ2-1 | - | TRBV19 | TGTGCCAGTAGTTTCGGGACTAGCGGGAGGGCCTACAATGAGCAGTTCTTC | CASSFGTSGRAYNEQFF
- | TRBJ1-2 | - | TRBV10-3 | TGTGCCATCGGCGGGAACTATGGCTACACCTTC | CAIGGNYGYTF
- | TRBJ1-1 | once | TRBV18 | TGTGCCAGCTCACCACCGGGGACGAGGGGAACTGAAGCTTTCTTT | CASSPPGTRGTEAFF
- | TRBJ2-7 | few | TRBV7-9 | TGTGCCAGCCGGCAACCAGGGACGGGAACCTACGAGCAGTACTTC | CASRQPGTGTYEQYF